The sequence of this TCR beta chain was determined in a study of blood T cell repertoires in COVID-19. Background on the study: Samples came from the United States, Italy and Spain, spanning acute and convalescent COVID-19. Nucleic acid was either cDNA or gDNA, and it came from T cells, B-cell-depleted T cells, or PBMCs.

In the source study's methods: From reference gene primer amplification, estimates of nucleated cell counts were derived. Profiling relied on immunoSEQ multiplex PCR, and the TCRdb table lists in-frame clones only, not all of them. V and J calls and clone size are those listed in that table; D and trimming were worked out from the DNA. The sample lists 45,000 to 60,000 clones; 82% were seen once. Germline CDR1 reads GTSNPN; CDR2 reads SVGIG (reference sequence). V lost 3 bases, J lost 6 bases, and 7 bases stayed unmatched. This CDR3 has 14 amino acids. The chain is built from TRBV30 and TRBJ1-2; 10 bases agree with TRBD1. The sequence derives from a human donor with acute or convalescent COVID-19. The donor label of this sample is uncertain. Material for sequencing was peripheral blood. CDR3 sequence: CAWSAGTGVDGYTF. CDR3 bases: TGTGCCTGGAGCGCCGGGACAGGGGTCGATGGCTACACCTTC.